This is a list of T cell receptor beta chains from one sample in a study of CD8 T cells in ankylosing spondylitis. TCRdb passed the 5' RACE reads through MiXCR, listing each CDR3 protein once. Of some 290,000 distinct CDR3 sequences listed, about 20% are singletons. Specimen: blood, either unsorted or a sorted T cell fraction (not recorded which). The receptors shown here come from a male donor with ankylosing spondylitis or in good health (not recorded which). CDR3s include the opening cysteine and the closing phenylalanine or tryptophan. Fields, in order: D gene, V gene, clone size, J gene, CDR3 protein, CDR3 DNA. A D gene is named only where the DNA matches it firmly. Some rows have no size entry. The others give once, few or many, or a class for an expanded clone.

d_gene: TRBD1
v_gene: TRBV29-1
abundance: NA
j_gene: TRBJ2-1
CDR3aa: CSVEDFILQGASSYNEQFF
CDR3nt: TGCAGCGTTGAAGACTTCATCCTCCAGGGGGCTAGCTCCTACAATGAGCAGTTCTTC

d_gene: NA
v_gene: TRBV5-1
abundance: few
j_gene: TRBJ2-1
CDR3aa: CASSLVGGLSTRLIINEQFF
CDR3nt: TGCGCCAGCAGCCTCGTCGGGGGGCTATCGACTAGACTAATTATCAATGAGCAGTTCTTC

d_gene: NA
v_gene: TRBV10-3
abundance: many
j_gene: TRBJ1-1
CDR3aa: CATQQNTEAFF
CDR3nt: TGTGCCACCCAGCAGAACACTGAAGCTTTCTTT

d_gene: TRBD2
v_gene: TRBV27
abundance: NA
j_gene: TRBJ2-1
CDR3aa: CASSSVAGSVTNEQFF
CDR3nt: TGTGCCAGCAGTTCAGTAGCGGGATCGGTAACTAATGAGCAGTTCTTC

d_gene: NA
v_gene: TRBV12-3/TRBV12-4
abundance: few
j_gene: TRBJ1-5
CDR3aa: CASTLGPRGGSNQPQHF
CDR3nt: TGTGCCAGCACCCTGGGCCCGAGAGGGGGTAGCAATCAGCCCCAGCATTTT

d_gene: NA
v_gene: TRBV20-1
abundance: NA
j_gene: TRBJ2-5
CDR3aa: CSTKIAQETQYF
CDR3nt: TGCAGTACTAAGATTGCCCAAGAGACCCAGTACTTC

d_gene: NA
v_gene: TRBV6-1
abundance: NA
j_gene: TRBJ1-5
CDR3aa: CASRIQAASQPQHF
CDR3nt: TGTGCCAGCAGGATTCAAGCCGCCAGTCAGCCCCAGCATTTT

d_gene: NA
v_gene: TRBV20-1
abundance: few
j_gene: TRBJ2-5
CDR3aa: CSASLGGF
CDR3nt: TGCAGTGCTAGTCTGGGTGGCTTC

d_gene: NA
v_gene: TRBV6-1
abundance: few
j_gene: TRBJ1-2
CDR3aa: CASSAYSNYGYTF
CDR3nt: TGTGCCAGCAGTGCGTACAGTAACTATGGCTACACCTTC

d_gene: NA
v_gene: TRBV5-1
abundance: NA
j_gene: TRBJ2-3
CDR3aa: CASRDELSTDTQYF
CDR3nt: TGCGCCAGCAGGGACGAGTTGAGCACAGATACGCAGTATTTT

d_gene: TRBD2
v_gene: TRBV4-2
abundance: few
j_gene: TRBJ2-1
CDR3aa: CASSQVPELAGLGRGNEQFF
CDR3nt: TGTGCCAGCAGCCAAGTGCCGGAACTAGCGGGATTAGGGCGCGGCAATGAGCAGTTCTTC

d_gene: NA
v_gene: TRBV5-1
abundance: few
j_gene: TRBJ2-1
CDR3aa: CASTLRIIDEQFF
CDR3nt: TGCGCCAGCACCCTTCGAATTATAGATGAGCAGTTCTTC

d_gene: NA
v_gene: TRBV5-1
abundance: few
j_gene: TRBJ2-2
CDR3aa: CASSLKGGAGELFF
CDR3nt: TGCGCCAGCAGCTTGAAGGGGGGCGCCGGGGAGCTGTTTTTT

d_gene: TRBD2
v_gene: TRBV20-1
abundance: few
j_gene: TRBJ2-1
CDR3aa: CSASTSGAYNEQFF
CDR3nt: TGCAGTGCTTCAACTAGCGGGGCCTACAATGAGCAGTTCTTC

d_gene: NA
v_gene: TRBV12-3/TRBV12-4
abundance: few
j_gene: TRBJ1-2
CDR3aa: CASSPGRLYGYTF
CDR3nt: TGTGCCAGCAGCCCGGGACGCCTCTATGGCTACACCTTC

d_gene: NA
v_gene: TRBV29-1
abundance: NA
j_gene: TRBJ2-2
CDR3aa: CSVGQGLAANTGELFF
CDR3nt: TGCAGCGTTGGGCAGGGGTTAGCGGCGAACACCGGGGAGCTGTTTTTT

d_gene: NA
v_gene: TRBV3-1
abundance: few
j_gene: TRBJ1-4
CDR3aa: CASSLVGTLNGKLFF
CDR3nt: TGTGCCAGCAGCCTTGTCGGGACACTTAATGGGAAATTGTTTTTT

d_gene: NA
v_gene: TRBV12-3/TRBV12-4
abundance: few
j_gene: TRBJ1-1
CDR3aa: CASSSTGFGSEAFF
CDR3nt: TGTGCCAGCAGTTCGACAGGTTTCGGGAGTGAAGCTTTCTTT

d_gene: TRBD1
v_gene: TRBV5-6
abundance: few
j_gene: TRBJ2-2
CDR3aa: CASSLGQGINTGELFF
CDR3nt: TGTGCCAGCAGCTTGGGACAGGGGATAAACACCGGGGAGCTGTTTTTT

d_gene: NA
v_gene: TRBV12-2
abundance: few
j_gene: TRBJ2-3
CDR3aa: CASRLRGTLNPPSADTQYF
CDR3nt: TGTGCAAGTCGCTTGAGGGGGACCCTTAACCCTCCTTCGGCAGATACGCAGTATTTT

d_gene: NA
v_gene: TRBV5-1
abundance: many
j_gene: TRBJ2-3
CDR3aa: CASRSGAGPSTDTQYF
CDR3nt: TGCGCCAGCAGATCCGGGGCAGGACCTAGCACAGATACGCAGTATTTT

d_gene: TRBD1
v_gene: TRBV5-4
abundance: NA
j_gene: TRBJ2-2
CDR3aa: CASSFQGADGELFF
CDR3nt: TGTGCCAGCAGCTTTCAGGGGGCTGACGGGGAGCTGTTTTTT

d_gene: NA
v_gene: TRBV18
abundance: NA
j_gene: TRBJ1-1
CDR3aa: CASSPRRGPEAFF
CDR3nt: TGTGCCAGCTCACCAAGGAGGGGCCCTGAAGCTTTCTTT

d_gene: NA
v_gene: TRBV18
abundance: few
j_gene: TRBJ2-3
CDR3aa: CASSQVDRPDTQYF
CDR3nt: TGTGCCAGCTCACAAGTCGACAGGCCAGATACGCAGTATTTT

d_gene: TRBD1
v_gene: TRBV19
abundance: few
j_gene: TRBJ1-4
CDR3aa: CASSPGQALPNEKLFF
CDR3nt: TGTGCCAGTAGCCCGGGACAGGCCCTTCCCAATGAAAAACTGTTTTTT

d_gene: TRBD1
v_gene: TRBV5-6
abundance: many
j_gene: TRBJ2-5
CDR3aa: CASSGQGSEETQYF
CDR3nt: TGTGCCAGCAGCGGACAGGGTTCGGAGGAGACCCAGTACTTC

d_gene: TRBD1
v_gene: TRBV10-3
abundance: many
j_gene: TRBJ1-2
CDR3aa: CAISVGQGEFYGYTF
CDR3nt: TGTGCCATCAGTGTGGGACAGGGTGAATTCTATGGCTACACCTTC

d_gene: NA
v_gene: TRBV9
abundance: NA
j_gene: TRBJ1-2
CDR3aa: CASSVGEISSNYGYTF
CDR3nt: TGTGCCAGCAGCGTAGGTGAAATCTCGAGTAACTATGGCTACACCTTC

d_gene: TRBD2
v_gene: TRBV12-3/TRBV12-4
abundance: NA
j_gene: TRBJ2-1
CDR3aa: CASSLIGEGLANEQFF
CDR3nt: TGTGCCAGCAGTTTAATTGGAGAGGGACTAGCGAATGAGCAGTTCTTC

d_gene: NA
v_gene: TRBV20-1
abundance: few
j_gene: TRBJ2-1
CDR3aa: CSAREFQDEQFF
CDR3nt: TGCAGTGCCCGGGAGTTTCAGGATGAGCAGTTCTTC

d_gene: NA
v_gene: TRBV18
abundance: few
j_gene: TRBJ1-5
CDR3aa: CASSPRDGDQPQHF
CDR3nt: TGTGCCAGCTCACCTAGGGACGGGGATCAGCCCCAGCATTTT

d_gene: NA
v_gene: TRBV20-1
abundance: NA
j_gene: TRBJ1-5
CDR3aa: CSARVGQPQHF
CDR3nt: TGCAGTGCTAGAGTTGGGCAGCCCCAGCATTTT

d_gene: TRBD1
v_gene: TRBV3-1
abundance: NA
j_gene: TRBJ2-1
CDR3aa: CASSHSDRGNEQFF
CDR3nt: TGTGCCAGCAGCCACTCAGACAGGGGCAATGAGCAGTTCTTC

d_gene: TRBD1
v_gene: TRBV4-1
abundance: NA
j_gene: TRBJ2-2
CDR3aa: CASRPGQGKNSDLNTGELFF
CDR3nt: TGCGCCAGCAGACCGGGACAGGGAAAAAATAGCGATCTGAACACCGGGGAGCTGTTTTTT

d_gene: NA
v_gene: TRBV27
abundance: few
j_gene: TRBJ1-4
CDR3aa: CASSLSRAGEKLFF
CDR3nt: TGTGCCAGCAGTTTAAGCAGGGCTGGTGAAAAACTGTTTTTT

d_gene: NA
v_gene: TRBV5-1
abundance: many
j_gene: TRBJ1-1
CDR3aa: CASSPPTDEAFF
CDR3nt: TGCGCCAGCAGCCCACCGACGGATGAAGCTTTCTTT

d_gene: NA
v_gene: TRBV29-1
abundance: NA
j_gene: TRBJ2-3
CDR3aa: CSAGSDTQYF
CDR3nt: TGCAGCGCGGGTTCAGATACGCAGTATTTT

d_gene: NA
v_gene: TRBV20-1
abundance: NA
j_gene: TRBJ1-5
CDR3aa: CSALTGASDSNQPQHF
CDR3nt: TGCAGTGCCCTCACCGGGGCATCTGATAGCAATCAGCCCCAGCATTTT

d_gene: NA
v_gene: TRBV5-1
abundance: few
j_gene: TRBJ2-1
CDR3aa: CASSPGGHRDEQFF
CDR3nt: TGCGCCAGCAGCCCAGGGGGGCATAGAGATGAGCAGTTCTTC

d_gene: NA
v_gene: TRBV12-3/TRBV12-4
abundance: NA
j_gene: TRBJ1-4
CDR3aa: CASSLESRKTNEKLFF
CDR3nt: TGTGCCAGCAGTTTAGAATCTAGAAAGACTAATGAAAAACTGTTTTTT

d_gene: NA
v_gene: TRBV29-1
abundance: NA
j_gene: TRBJ1-2
CDR3aa: CSVVTGQIWGYTF
CDR3nt: TGCAGCGTTGTAACCGGGCAAATATGGGGCTACACCTTC

d_gene: TRBD1
v_gene: TRBV5-1
abundance: NA
j_gene: TRBJ2-2
CDR3aa: CASSKEVAGGSGELFF
CDR3nt: TGCGCCAGCAGCAAGGAAGTCGCAGGGGGATCCGGGGAGCTGTTTTTT

d_gene: NA
v_gene: TRBV5-1
abundance: NA
j_gene: TRBJ2-2
CDR3aa: CASTPTGSEGELFF
CDR3nt: TGCGCCAGCACCCCTACAGGGTCGGAAGGGGAGCTGTTTTTT

d_gene: TRBD2
v_gene: TRBV12-3/TRBV12-4
abundance: NA
j_gene: TRBJ2-3
CDR3aa: CASSYSGRSEDTQYF
CDR3nt: TGTGCCAGCAGTTATAGCGGGAGAAGTGAAGATACGCAGTATTTT

d_gene: NA
v_gene: TRBV19
abundance: NA
j_gene: TRBJ2-1
CDR3aa: CASSISGARINEQFF
CDR3nt: TGTGCCAGTAGTATATCGGGGGCGCGGATCAATGAGCAGTTCTTC

d_gene: NA
v_gene: TRBV24-1
abundance: few
j_gene: TRBJ2-2
CDR3aa: CATSDSSVGELFF
CDR3nt: TGTGCCACCAGTGATTCTAGCGTAGGGGAGCTGTTTTTT

d_gene: NA
v_gene: TRBV30
abundance: NA
j_gene: TRBJ2-2
CDR3aa: CAWASDTGELFF
CDR3nt: TGTGCCTGGGCTAGCGACACCGGGGAGCTGTTTTTT

d_gene: TRBD2
v_gene: TRBV20-1
abundance: NA
j_gene: TRBJ2-1
CDR3aa: CSASPSGTSGMGVLDEQFF
CDR3nt: TGCAGTGCTTCGCCCTCTGGGACTAGCGGGATGGGGGTCCTCGATGAGCAGTTCTTC

d_gene: TRBD1
v_gene: TRBV4-1
abundance: NA
j_gene: TRBJ1-6
CDR3aa: CASSQDRQGVSSYNSPLHF
CDR3nt: TGCGCCAGCAGCCAAGACCGGCAGGGGGTGAGCTCCTATAATTCACCCCTCCACTTT

d_gene: NA
v_gene: TRBV2
abundance: NA
j_gene: TRBJ1-6
CDR3aa: CASSVGQWGSPLHF
CDR3nt: TGTGCCAGCAGTGTTGGTCAGTGGGGCTCACCCCTCCACTTT